Following are 19 T cell receptor beta chains from one sample sequenced in a study of Ad26.COV2.S vaccination and SARS-CoV-2 variants (dated by TCRdb to 2020 to 2022). In light of the paper, this sample's treatment or condition label describes: some 19 received Ad26.COV2.S at low or high dose, single or two shots; a few received placebo; per-sample allocation not given. Repertoires of vaccine and placebo recipients were sequenced from samples taken on day 63 after the first injection. The library was generated by the immunoSEQ multiplex PCR assay. Entries here come from immuneACCESS through TCRdb and include only in-frame sequences with V and J called. Some clones fail to appear in such tables; in the studies checked, an unresolved V gene covers under half of the shortfall, and the cause of the remainder is unknown. The sample yields around 400,000 clones; about four fifths were counted once. The ten largest clones capture 7.4% of the sample.

Sequencing was performed on peripheral blood, taken in a trial of Ad26.COV2.S vaccine versus placebo. The receptor source for this set is a person between 18 and 60 years old who received the Ad26.COV2.S COVID-19 vaccine or a placebo.

The rearrangement uses TRBV19 and TRBJ1-3; no clear D gene. The germline gives CDR1 LNHDA, CDR2 SQIVND (reference sequence). The CDR3 contains 15 residues. Trimming took 4 bases from V and 4 from J, leaving 14 bases between them. In DNA form, the CDR3 reads TGTGCCAGTAGTAGTAGACGGAGGTCCGGAAACACCATATATTTT. Encoded protein: CASSSRRRSGNTIYF. Looking up the rest from reference TRBV19 and TRBJ1-3 gives the full variable domain: DGGITQSPKYLFRKEGQNVTLSCEQNLNHDAMYWYRQDPGQGLRLIYYSQIVNDFQKGDIAEGYSVSREKKESFPLTVTSAQKNPTAFYLCASSSRRRSGNTIYFGEGSWLTVV.

V and J are TRBV25-1 and TRBJ1-4; 7 bases are shared with TRBD1. The trim removed 0 bases at V and 4 bases at J, leaving 5 bases unmatched. Germline values: CDR1 MGHDK, CDR2 SYGVNS. The CDR3 totals 16 residues. The CDR3 DNA reads as TGTGCCAGCAGTGAATATCGGGGGACAGTTAATGAAAAACTGTTTTTT. The encoded protein is CASSEYRGTVNEKLFF.

This chain joins TRBV7-7 and TRBJ2-5, with unresolved D. V lost 2 bases and J 2 bases, leaving 9 bases between the germline ends. The CDR3 extends over 14 amino acids. The V gene's germline CDR1 is SSHAT and CDR2 FNYEAQ (reference sequence). Here the CDR3 DNA reads TGTGCCAGCAGCTTAACTTGGTCTCAAGAGACCCAGTACTTC. Its translation: CASSLTWSQETQYF.

J is TRBJ2-5 and V is TRBV5-1; 15 bases map to TRBD2. V gave up 2 bases and J gave up 5 bases; unmatched junction bases: 10. Germline CDR1 SGHRS, CDR2 YFSETQ. This CDR3 spans 18 amino acids. CDR3 coding DNA: TGCGCCAGCAGCTTAGGGACTAGCGGGAGGCCAGTGTGGGAGACCCAGTACTTC. Amino acid sequence: CASSLGTSGRPVWETQYF.

The chain joins TRBV18 to TRBJ1-2; 8 nucleotides agree with TRBD1. V trimming: 1 base; J trimming: 5 bases; junction bases outside the gene matches: 6. The CDR3 sequence is 15 residues long. CDR1 and CDR2 from the germline V gene are KGHSH and LQKENI. CDR3 DNA sequence: TGTGCCAGCTCACCACGGACAGGGACCAGATATGGCTACACCTTC. Its translation: CASSPRTGTRYGYTF. The full variable domain, its missing parts supplied by reference TRBV18 and TRBJ1-2, is NAGVMQNPRHLVRRRGQEARLRCSPMKGHSHVYWYRQLPEEGLKFMVYLQKENIIDESGMPKERFSAEFPKEGPSILRIQQVVRGDSAAYFCASSPRTGTRYGYTFGSGTRLTVV.

The chain couples TRBV13 to TRBJ2-7, with TRBD1 identical over 7 bases. CDR1 is PRHDT and CDR2 is FYEKMQ in the germline V gene (reference sequence). V gave up 5 bases and J gave up 3 bases; unmatched junction bases: 7. There are 14 residues in the CDR3. The CDR3 nucleotides are TGTGCCAGCAGCCCCCCGGGACAGTACTACGAGCAGTACTTC. It specifies CASSPPGQYYEQYF.

The gene calls are TRBV18 and TRBJ1-4; 8 bases match TRBD1. CDR3 length: 17 amino acids. With 3 bases clipped from V and 0 bases from J, the junction kept 6 bases outside the gene matches. The V gene's germline CDR1 is KGHSH and CDR2 LQKENI. CDR3 in amino acids: CASSPFGQGTTNEKLFF. DNA of the CDR3: TGTGCCAGCTCACCTTTTGGACAGGGAACAACTAATGAAAAACTGTTTTTT.

The chain couples TRBV6-4 to TRBJ2-2; 9 bases line up with TRBD2. Germline values: CDR1 MRHNA, CDR2 SNTAGT. The V and J ends lost 2 bases and 6 bases, in that order; junction bases with no gene match: 7. The CDR3 has 16 residues. The CDR3 here is CASSDSGGRAAGELFF. CDR3 bases: TGTGCCAGCAGTGACAGCGGCGGGAGGGCCGCCGGGGAGCTGTTTTTT.

The chain uses TRBV5-1 and TRBJ1-3; TRBD1 might be the D (5 bases). The V gene lost 7 bases and the J gene lost 3 bases, with 11 bases spanning the gap. The germline V gene has CDR1 SGHRS and CDR2 YFSETQ. The CDR3 has 13 amino acids. The CDR3, as DNA: TGCGCCAGCGGAAGGGGAGATGGAAACACCATATATTTT. It encodes CASGRGDGNTIYF.

The chain combines TRBV28 with TRBJ1-1; D is unresolved. Per germline, CDR1 MDHEN and CDR2 SYDVKM. This CDR3 contains 13 residues. The germline V and J ends were trimmed by 6 bases and 6 bases, with 14 bases remaining between them. For the CDR3, the DNA is TGTGCCAGCAGCCGATTAAGAGTGGCTGAAGCTTTCTTT. It codes for CASSRLRVAEAFF.

This clone has just a few counts. The J gene is TRBJ2-5, the V gene TRBV11-2, with a possible D match to TRBD1 (5 bases). Germline V CDR1 and CDR2: SGHAT, FQNNGV. The CDR3 contains 14 residues. V was clipped by 5 bases and J by 5 bases, with 15 bases between them. In DNA, the CDR3 is TGTGCCAGCAGCCACCCAAGGGGAATTGAGACCCAGTACTTC. Translation: CASSHPRGIETQYF.

Comments on this clone: At one of its ends the junction is not consistent with the germline gene, which may arise from a read error. The rearrangement joins TRBV7-8 to TRBJ2-7, with 8 bases matching TRBD2. Germline CDR1 reads SGHVS; CDR2 reads FQNEAQ. The CDR3 contains 14 residues. The CDR3 sequence: CASSFGGNGGVLFF. The CDR3 DNA reads TGTGCCAGCAGCTTCGGAGGCAACGGGGGGGTCCTTTTTTTC. Full variable domain (rest looked up from reference TRBV7-8 and TRBJ2-7): GAGVSQSPRYKVAKRGQDVALRCDPISGHVSLFWYQQALGQGPEFLTYFQNEAQLDKSGLPSDRFFAERPEGSVSTLKIQRTQQEDSAVYLCASSFGGNGGVLFFGPGTRLTVT.

This clone appeared once. V gene TRBV6-5 combines with J gene TRBJ1-2; a weak D match, TRBD1 (5 bases). CDR3 size: 13 residues. Trimming took 1 base from V and 9 from J, leaving 12 bases between them. Looked up from germline, CDR1 is MNHEY and CDR2 is SVGAGI. Written as DNA, the CDR3 is TGTGCCAGCAGTTACTTGCGGGGGGGTCGCTACACCTTC. Translated: CASSYLRGGRYTF.

The CDR3 DNA is TGTGCCATCAGTGAGTGGCAGGGGCGAGACGATGCCGGGGAGCTGTTTTTT. It yields the protein CAISEWQGRDDAGELFF. V is TRBV10-3 and J is TRBJ2-2, with TRBD1 as a possible D gene (6 bases). Germline CDR1 reads ENHRY; CDR2 reads SYGVKD. The CDR3 is 17 amino acids. V lost 1 base and J lost 6, with 18 bases in between.

The rearrangement links TRBV6-5 to TRBJ2-3; D unclear. The V gene lost 4 bases and the J gene lost 8 bases, with 16 bases spanning the gap. Germline CDR1 MNHEY, CDR2 SVGAGI. The CDR3 is made up of 14 amino acids. The CDR3 nucleotides read TGTGCCAGCAGTTCCCCATTATCGCCTGGTACGCAGTATTTT. It translates to CASSSPLSPGTQYF.

This clone was found many times. J is TRBJ2-3 and V is TRBV7-9; 7 bases match TRBD2. The CDR3 has 16 amino acids. Germline CDR1 SEHNR, CDR2 FQNEAQ (reference sequence). Germline trimming cut 5 bases from V and 3 bases from J; bases unmatched to any gene: 11. The CDR3 sequence is CASSGPTSRATDTQYF. In DNA form, the CDR3 reads TGTGCCAGCAGCGGCCCGACTAGCCGGGCGACAGATACGCAGTATTTT.

The chain carries TRBV7-6 and TRBJ2-2; D not resolved. This CDR3 region has 13 residues. Germline V gene lookup returns CDR1 SGHVS and CDR2 FNYEAQ. The V end was cut by 0 bases, the J end by 8 bases, with 7 bases between. The CDR3 spells CASSLAAVGELFF. DNA of the CDR3: TGTGCCAGCAGCTTAGCGGCGGTAGGGGAGCTGTTTTTT.

The chain carries TRBV27 and TRBJ2-3; the D is unclear. The ends were cut back, 6 bases at V and 4 bases at J, with 8 bases in the middle. Germline V gene sequence: CDR1 MNHEY, CDR2 SMNVEV (reference sequence). This CDR3 contains 12 residues. The CDR3 region has the DNA TGTGCCAGCAGCCGCCCTCCAGATACGCAGTATTTT. Protein product: CASSRPPDTQYF.

The J gene is TRBJ2-5, the V gene TRBV28; 8 nucleotides line up with TRBD1. CDR1 and CDR2 from the germline V gene are MDHEN and SYDVKM. The V and J ends lost 4 bases and 0 bases, in that order; junction bases with no gene match: 7. CDR3 size: 16 residues. The CDR3 nucleotides are TGTGCCAGCAGTTCGCTGACAGGGGTGGACCAAGAGACCCAGTACTTC. Its protein is CASSSLTGVDQETQYF. Full variable domain (rest looked up from reference TRBV28 and TRBJ2-5): DVKVTQSSRYLVKRTGEKVFLECVQDMDHENMFWYRQDPGLGLRLIYFSYDVKMKEKGDIPEGYSVSREKKERFSLILESASTNQTSMYLCASSSLTGVDQETQYFGPGTRLLVL.